This passage covers 21 T cell receptor beta chains from one sample sequenced in a study of T-cell reconstitution after alpha-beta-depleted transplantation in children. A TCRbeta library incorporating unique molecular identifiers was prepared. TCRdb independently ran MiXCR on the PCR reads; one entry per CDR3 protein. The sample yields about 590,000 distinct CDR3 sequences, over 10% seen once. This material consisted of PBMCs, mostly from graft donor cells, taken 360 days after TCRalphabeta/CD19-depleted stem cell transplant. The receptors come from a male patient under 18 who had a stem cell transplant for acute myeloid leukemia, so the T cells may come from the graft donor.

The J gene is TRBJ1-2, the V gene TRBV4-2; weak D call: TRBD1 (5 bases). Germline values: CDR1 LGHNA, CDR2 YNFKEQ. Between the trimmed V and J ends, which lost 1 base and 3 bases, there was a span of 12 bases. The CDR3 is made up of 15 amino acids. The CDR3 DNA follows: TGTGCCAGCAGCCAAGGACAGTCCTTGGACTATGGCTACACCTTC. Its translation is CASSQGQSLDYGYTF.

This clonotype was counted only a few times. This chain connects TRBV28 to TRBJ2-5, with a weak D call TRBD1 (6 bases). The germline V gene has CDR1 MDHEN and CDR2 SYDVKM. V lost 4 bases and J lost 6, with 12 bases in between. The CDR3 has 13 residues. The CDR3 sequence: CASSSWGPKTQYF. CDR3 nucleotides: TGTGCCAGCAGTTCCTGGGGGCCAAAGACCCAGTACTTC.

This clonotype was recorded at least ten times. The rearrangement joins TRBV2 to TRBJ2-1, with D hard to call. Trimming left V 3 bases short and J 0 bases short, with 12 bases between. The CDR3 runs 16 residues. Germline-derived CDR1 and CDR2 are SNHLY and FYNNEI. CDR3 region: CASSDGLGSSYNEQFF. The CDR3 DNA is TGTGCCAGCAGTGATGGCCTGGGCAGCTCCTACAATGAGCAGTTCTTC. Looking up the rest from reference TRBV2 and TRBJ2-1 gives the full variable domain: EPEVTQTPSHQVTQMGQEVILRCVPISNHLYFYWYRQILGQKVEFLVSFYNNEISEKSEIFDDQFSVERPDGSNFTLKIRSTKLEDSAMYFCASSDGLGSSYNEQFFGPGTRLTVL.

V gene TRBV12-3 or TRBV12-4 combines with J gene TRBJ2-7, with no clear D. CDR3 length: 14 amino acids. The V end was cut by 5 bases, the J end by 3 bases, with 14 bases between. The CDR3 protein is CASSPWALDYEQYF. The DNA of the CDR3 is TGTGCCAGCAGTCCCTGGGCTTTGGACTACGAGCAGTACTTC.

This chain uses TRBV23-1 with TRBJ2-4, with 8 positions matching TRBD1. TRBV23-1 is assigned to the ORF class and has an uncertain function. The trim removed 8 bases at V and 0 bases at J, leaving 3 bases unmatched. This CDR3 region has 14 residues. The CDR3 DNA sequence: TGCGCCAGCGGCAGGGGGCAAGCCAAAAACATTCAGTACTTC. This encodes CASGRGQAKNIQYF.

This clonotype was counted between two and nine times. V and J are TRBV5-1 and TRBJ2-7; 11 bases agree with TRBD2. Germline values: CDR1 SGHRS, CDR2 YFSETQ. Trimming at V came to 3 bases and at J to 0 bases, leaving 8 bases not matched to a gene. The CDR3 spans 17 residues. CDR3 protein: CASSSGTSGLPSYEQYF. The CDR3 DNA follows: TGCGCCAGCAGCTCCGGGACTAGCGGCCTCCCCTCCTACGAGCAGTACTTC.

This clonotype was found a few times. The rearrangement uses TRBV28 and TRBJ2-7; 9 bases fit TRBD1. Germline-derived CDR1 and CDR2 are MDHEN and SYDVKM. The CDR3 totals 16 residues. V gave up 2 bases and J gave up 5 bases; unmatched junction bases: 10. The CDR3 sequence is CASSLEGQGLWNEQYF. The CDR3 bases are TGTGCCAGCAGTTTAGAAGGACAGGGGCTTTGGAACGAGCAGTACTTC.

This clonotype was detected a few times. V usage is TRBV28 and J usage is TRBJ2-7; D is ambiguous. Trimming cost V 3 bases and J 0 bases, with 12 bases left between them. Germline V gene lookup returns CDR1 MDHEN and CDR2 SYDVKM. This CDR3 is built from 15 residues. DNA for the CDR3: TGTGCCAGCAGTTTTCTTGGACCCCGCTCCTACGAGCAGTACTTC. Translation: CASSFLGPRSYEQYF.

The V and J genes are TRBV28 and TRBJ2-1; D is perhaps TRBD1 (5 bases). Germline-derived CDR1 and CDR2 are MDHEN and SYDVKM. Trimming took off 3 bases at V and 12 bases at J, with 9 bases between the two ends. The CDR3 extends over 11 amino acids. CDR3 region: CASSLAGRQFF. DNA for the CDR3: TGTGCCAGCAGTTTGGCAGGGCGGCAGTTCTTC.

The chain employs TRBV4-3 and TRBJ2-7; D is ambiguous. With 0 bases removed from V and 7 bases from J, the gap between germline ends came to 10 bases. Looked up from germline, CDR1 is LGHNA and CDR2 is YSLEER. The CDR3 extends over 13 amino acids. In DNA form, the CDR3 reads TGCGCCAGCAGCCAAGAGACCTTCGGGGAGCAGTACTTC. Its protein is CASSQETFGEQYF.

The V and J genes are TRBV24-1 and TRBJ2-3; D gene ambiguous. Trimming removed 5 bases at V and 0 bases at J, with 14 bases between. Per germline, CDR1 KGHDR and CDR2 SFDVKD. This CDR3 contains 16 residues. The CDR3 DNA reads as TGTGCCACCAGTGGGGGAAGCCTGGGAAGCACAGATACGCAGTATTTT. Residues: CATSGGSLGSTDTQYF.

This clonotype was counted at least ten times. The chain combines TRBV6-1 with TRBJ2-1; 10 bases agree with TRBD2. V dropped 5 bases and J dropped 8; count of bases not matched to a gene: 15. CDR3 size: 17 residues. Germline CDR1 and CDR2: MNHNS and SASEGT. The CDR3 DNA reads as TGTGCCAGCAGTCTTCAATCTACGGGGACTAGCGAAGATGAGCAGTTCTTC. Protein product: CASSLQSTGTSEDEQFF.

This clonotype was detected a few times. The CDR3, as DNA: TGTGCCAGCAGCTATCCCACTAGCGGCTACTACGAGCAGTACTTC. It encodes CASSYPTSGYYEQYF. The chain uses TRBV11-2 and TRBJ2-7; 8 bases are a match to TRBD2. CDR1 is SGHAT and CDR2 is FQNNGV in the germline V gene. This CDR3 is 15 amino acids long. V lost 4 bases to trimming and J lost 3 bases; unmatched junction nucleotides: 8.

This clonotype appeared a few times. V gene TRBV6-1 combines with J gene TRBJ2-2; weak D call: TRBD1 (5 bases). The CDR3 spans 14 residues. V lost 10 bases, J lost 0 bases, and 12 bases lay in between. In germline, CDR1 is MNHNS, CDR2 SASEGT. DNA of the CDR3: TGTGCCACCAGGGTGTTGGCGAACACCGGGGAGCTGTTTTTT. Translation gives CATRVLANTGELFF.

This clonotype was seen many times. The chain is built from TRBV29-1 and TRBJ2-5, with a possible D match to TRBD1 (6 bases). Germline CDR1 is SQVTM and CDR2 is ANQGSEA. Trimming shortened V by 0 bases and J by 4 bases, and 12 bases separated the two germline ends. The CDR3 loop spans 14 amino acids. The CDR3 loop reads CSVEDRGGRETQYF. The CDR3 DNA reads TGCAGCGTTGAAGATCGAGGGGGACGAGAGACCCAGTACTTC.

Here the CDR3 DNA reads TGTGCCAGCAGTCCTAACATCGTCTCAGGGGCCACGGGGCAGTATTTT. This encodes CASSPNIVSGATGQYF. V usage is TRBV12-3 or TRBV12-4 and J usage is TRBJ2-3; the D gene is possibly TRBD1 (6 bases). The CDR3 extends over 16 amino acids. V was cut by 5 bases and J by 11 bases, with 26 bases left in between.

This clonotype was detected only a few times. The gene calls are TRBV5-1 and TRBJ2-5; 10 bases map to TRBD2. Germline V gene data show CDR1 as SGHRS and CDR2 as YFSETQ. This CDR3 comprises 15 residues. Trimming cost V 4 bases and J 5 bases; bases outside gene matches: 8. As DNA, the CDR3 is TGCGCCAGCAGCAGGGGAGCGGGAGGGCACGAGACCCAGTACTTC. It yields the protein CASSRGAGGHETQYF. Full variable domain (rest looked up from reference TRBV5-1 and TRBJ2-5): KAGVTQTPRYLIKTRGQQVTLSCSPISGHRSVSWYQQTPGQGLQFLFEYFSETQRNKGNFPGRFSGRQFSNSRSEMNVSTLELGDSALYLCASSRGAGGHETQYFGPGTRLLVL.

This clonotype was counted ten times or more. The chain is built from TRBV12-3 or TRBV12-4 and TRBJ2-5, with D hard to call. The ends were cut back, 3 bases at V and 2 bases at J, with 10 bases in the middle. The CDR3 length is 14 residues. The CDR3 nucleotides read TGTGCCAGCAGTTTTTTAGCAGATCAAGAGACCCAGTACTTC. Translated: CASSFLADQETQYF.

This clonotype showed up many times. This chain links TRBV28 with TRBJ1-5; D remains ambiguous. The germline CDR1 and CDR2 sequences are MDHEN and SYDVKM. There are 16 residues in the CDR3. The V gene lost 4 bases and the J gene lost 4 bases, with 17 bases spanning the gap. The CDR3 nucleotides read TGTGCCAGCAGTTCCAATTCCCATGAATGGAATCAGCCCCAGCATTTT. Amino acids: CASSSNSHEWNQPQHF.

This clonotype was seen once. As DNA, the CDR3 is TGTGCCAGCAGCTTAGTCCAGGGACTAACCTACGAGCAGTACTTC. Its protein is CASSLVQGLTYEQYF. This chain uses TRBV7-9 with TRBJ2-7; 7 bases match TRBD2. CDR3 length: 15 residues. Germline CDR1 SEHNR, CDR2 FQNEAQ (reference sequence). V shed 1 base, J shed 2 bases, and the junction held 5 bases outside the gene matches. Using reference TRBV7-9 and TRBJ2-7 for the parts outside the CDR3, the full variable domain is DTGVSQNPRHKITKRGQNVTFRCDPISEHNRLYWYRQTLGQGPEFLTYFQNEAQLEKSRLLSDRFSAERPKGSFSTLEIQRTEQGDSAMYLCASSLVQGLTYEQYFGPGTRLTVT.

In its sample, this clonotype was seen many times. J is TRBJ2-7 and V is TRBV5-1; D not resolved. The length of the CDR3 is 15 residues. V gave up 1 base and J gave up 1 base, with 12 bases separating them. Germline V gene lookup returns CDR1 SGHRS and CDR2 YFSETQ. CDR3 region: CASSLPSDISYEQYF. The CDR3 nucleotides read TGCGCCAGCAGCTTGCCTTCAGACATTTCCTACGAGCAGTACTTC.